This T cell receptor (beta chain) appears in the sequencing data of a study of human CD8 memory T cell subsets. The TCR beta sequencing libraries came from UMI-labeled 5' RACE. TCRdb re-analyzed the 5' RACE reads; it lists each CDR3 protein once, without DNA. Reported are about 6,200 distinct CDR3 sequences; the ten largest clones contain approximately 35%. From germline, CDR1 is LNHDA and CDR2 SQIVND (reference sequence). The CDR3 has 15 residues. In each subset, RNA was taken from duplicate vials, each of 150,000 sorted CD8+ T cells. This sequence joins TRBV19 and TRBJ2-2; the D call of TRBD2 rests on TCRdb alone, since no DNA is present to check it. This TCR derives from a human donor in good health. Source material: CD8+ effector memory T cells (TEM) sorted from PBMCs. Subset given: effector memory CD8 T cells, CCR7- CD45RO+ CD95+. CDR3 amino acids: CASRTGTSDTGELFF.